This TCR beta chain was documented in a study of early T cells in non-severe SARS-CoV-2 infection. This CDR3 has 17 residues. Germline loops: CDR1 MDHEN, CDR2 SYDVKM. V was pared by 1 base and J by 0 bases, with 6 bases of the junction left unmatched. In this sample, this clonotype turned up a few times. TCRdb redid the calling of the 5' RACE reads with MiXCR, one entry per CDR3 protein. The sample yields 45,000 to 65,000 distinct CDR3 sequences, 9.5% to 15% seen once. The sequence was collected from an adult who was a healthcare worker with PCR-confirmed SARS-CoV-2 infection or an uninfected control (not recorded which). The gene calls are TRBV28 and TRBJ1-5, with TRBD1 matching over 7 bases. Sequenced material: whole blood, taken at baseline. The CDR3 is CASSLFSGGYSNQPQHF. CDR3 DNA sequence: TGTGCCAGCAGTTTATTTTCAGGGGGGTATAGCAATCAGCCCCAGCATTTT.